The 28 T cell receptor beta chains below all came from one sample that was sequenced in a study of response to subunit inactivated influenza vaccine. One entry per CDR3 protein, called by TCRdb with MiXCR from the RT-PCR reads. The sample has some 570,000 distinct CDR3 sequences, over 9% seen once; the top ten hold approximately 10%. The same sample was also studied in work on T cells expressing NK-cell markers. That work contributes: 5'RACE template switching with UMIs generated TCR beta cDNA.

The source was PBMCs from blood, collected on the day of vaccination. All receptors come from a man between 50 and 59 years old who received an inactivated influenza vaccine.

The chain recombines TRBV7-8 with TRBJ2-1, with TRBD1 as a possible D gene (5 bases). CDR1 is SGHVS and CDR2 is FQNEAQ in the germline V gene. Trimming left V 2 bases short and J 2 bases short, with 10 bases between. This CDR3 spans 15 amino acids. CDR3 DNA sequence: TGTGCCAGCAGCTTATTCCAGGGTACCTACAATGAGCAGTTCTTC. Protein product: CASSLFQGTYNEQFF.

This rearrangement joins TRBV5-4 to TRBJ1-2; D is unclear. CDR1 is SGHNT and CDR2 is YYREEE in the germline V gene (reference sequence). The CDR3 contains 13 residues. The ends were cut back, 0 bases at V and 4 bases at J, with 7 bases in the middle. The CDR3, as DNA: TGTGCCAGCAGCTTGGGGTCTCCCTATGGCTACACCTTC. Amino acid sequence: CASSLGSPYGYTF.

The chain employs TRBV12-3 or TRBV12-4 and TRBJ2-2; the D is unclear. The CDR3 is 15 amino acids. Trimming cost V 10 bases and J 5 bases, with 20 bases left between them. The CDR3 here is CAIQPGAKRTGELFF. CDR3 nucleotide sequence: TGTGCCATCCAACCCGGCGCAAAGCGTACCGGGGAGCTGTTTTTT.

The rearrangement links TRBV20-1 to TRBJ1-2; D unclear. Germline V gene sequence: CDR1 DFQATT, CDR2 SNEGSKA (reference sequence). This CDR3 comprises 14 residues. V was pared by 4 bases and J by 1 base, with 13 bases between. CDR3 in DNA: TGCAGTGCTATCTTGGCCACAGTTAACTATGGCTACACCTTC. This translates into CSAILATVNYGYTF.

The chain is built from TRBV5-1 and TRBJ2-1; possibly TRBD1 or TRBD2 for D (5 bases each). The CDR3 contains 13 residues. Trimming cost V 4 bases and J 4 bases, with 9 bases left between them. Germline values: CDR1 SGHRS, CDR2 YFSETQ. CDR3 region: CASSNGTYNEQFF. CDR3 sequence (DNA): TGCGCCAGCAGCAATGGGACGTACAATGAGCAGTTCTTC.

This clonotype came up many times. This rearrangement joins TRBV24-1 to TRBJ2-1; 7 positions agree with TRBD1. The junction had 9 bases not matched to a gene; V was cut back by 2 bases and J by 6 bases. This CDR3 comprises 16 residues. Germline V CDR1 and CDR2: KGHDR, SFDVKD. CDR3 sequence: CATSDSVTGIGNEQFF. The DNA for the CDR3 is TGTGCCACCAGTGATTCTGTGACAGGGATAGGCAATGAGCAGTTCTTC.

This clonotype turned up a few times. The rearrangement links TRBV10-3 to TRBJ2-7; D may be TRBD1 (6 bases). The V and J ends lost 0 bases and 6 bases respectively, with 15 bases between them. Germline V gene sequence: CDR1 ENHRY, CDR2 SYGVKD. The CDR3 has 15 residues. The CDR3 region is CAISESGRGPREQYF. The CDR3 DNA is TGTGCCATCAGTGAGTCGGGCAGGGGCCCTCGCGAGCAGTACTTC.

This clonotype was counted many times. The J gene is TRBJ1-5, the V gene TRBV12-3 or TRBV12-4, with D possibly TRBD1 on 5 matching bases. CDR3 length: 14 residues. Trimming left V 7 bases short and J 7 bases short, with 17 bases between. The CDR3 coding sequence is TGTGCCAGCACCTTGGGCGGGGCAATGCAGCCCCAGCATTTT. Its translation: CASTLGGAMQPQHF.

The V and J genes are TRBV9 and TRBJ1-4; D is possibly TRBD1 (5 bases). Trimming stripped 4 bases from V and 1 base from J, with 14 bases between. Germline-derived CDR1 and CDR2 are SGDLS and YYNGEE. CDR3 length: 16 amino acids. CDR3 loop: CASSTAQGLTNEKLFF. The CDR3, as DNA: TGTGCCAGCAGCACCGCCCAGGGTCTAACTAATGAAAAACTGTTTTTT.

This clonotype came up a few times. The CDR3 region is CASSYFGSVTDTQYF. The CDR3 region has the DNA TGTGCCAGCAGTTACTTTGGGAGCGTCACAGATACGCAGTATTTT. The rearrangement uses TRBV6-2 or TRBV6-3 and TRBJ2-3; tentative D call: TRBD2 (5 bases). V was shortened by 1 base and J by 2 bases, with 10 bases between the two germline ends. CDR1 and CDR2 from the germline V gene are MNHEY and SVGEGT. The CDR3 covers 15 residues.

The chain recombines TRBV2 with TRBJ2-1; D could derive from TRBD1 or TRBD2 (5 bases each). V was cut by 6 bases and J by 6 bases, with 15 bases left in between. This CDR3 is built from 14 residues. Germline V gene data show CDR1 as SNHLY and CDR2 as FYNNEI. The CDR3 loop is CASRAQGPLNEQFF. The CDR3 region has the DNA TGTGCCAGCAGGGCCCAGGGACCTCTCAATGAGCAGTTCTTC.

This clonotype was observed many times. The chain uses TRBV3-1 and TRBJ1-6; 9 bases are a match to TRBD1. Unmatched junction bases numbered 4, after V lost 6 bases and J lost 10 bases. CDR3 length: 13 residues. CDR1 and CDR2 from the germline V gene are LGHDT and YNNKEL (reference sequence). In DNA, the CDR3 is TGTGCCAGCAGTGACAGGGGGAGCTCACCCCTCCACTTT. This sequence encodes CASSDRGSSPLHF. The whole variable domain, filled in from reference TRBV3-1 and TRBJ1-6, reads DTAVSQTPKYLVTQMGNDKSIKCEQNLGHDTMYWYKQDSKKFLKIMFSYNNKELIINETVPNRFSPKSPDKAHLNLHINSLELGDSAVYFCASSDRGSSPLHFGNGTRLTVT.

This chain connects TRBV5-6 to TRBJ2-2; TRBD1 might be the D (7 bases). CDR3 size: 16 residues. V was clipped by 1 base and J by 5 bases, with 15 bases between them. Germline V gives CDR1 SGHDT, CDR2 YYEEEE. In nucleotides, the CDR3 is TGTGCCAGCAGCTTGTTCAGGGGGGCCCGAACCGGGGAGCTGTTTTTT. It encodes CASSLFRGARTGELFF.

The chain uses TRBV2 and TRBJ2-5; 10 bases align to TRBD1. Germline trimming cut 6 bases from V and 9 bases from J; bases unmatched to any gene: 10. This CDR3 comprises 14 residues. From germline, CDR1 is SNHLY and CDR2 FYNNEI. The CDR3 DNA reads as TGTGCCAGCAGGACCGGACAGGGGGTTTTGGCCCAGTACTTC. It translates to CASRTGQGVLAQYF.

This clonotype was seen ten or more times. The chain couples TRBV2 to TRBJ1-4; 7 nucleotides match TRBD1. V was clipped by 7 bases and J by 5 bases; unmatched bases: 7. The CDR3 has 14 amino acids. The germline V gene has CDR1 SNHLY and CDR2 FYNNEI. The CDR3 DNA reads as TGTGCCAGCAAGGCCGGGACAGAGAATGAAAAACTGTTTTTT. This translates into CASKAGTENEKLFF.

This clonotype has only a few counts. The gene calls are TRBV2 and TRBJ2-2; no clear D gene. This CDR3 has 14 residues. Per germline, CDR1 SNHLY and CDR2 FYNNEI. V lost 5 bases to trimming and J lost 2 bases, with 9 bases between them. The CDR3 spells CASSLEINTGELFF. The CDR3 DNA sequence: TGTGCCAGCAGTCTTGAGATCAACACCGGGGAGCTGTTTTTT. The full variable domain, with the rest looked up from reference TRBV2 and TRBJ2-2, is EPEVTQTPSHQVTQMGQEVILRCVPISNHLYFYWYRQILGQKVEFLVSFYNNEISEKSEIFDDQFSVERPDGSNFTLKIRSTKLEDSAMYFCASSLEINTGELFFGEGSRLTVL.

This clonotype was recorded a few times. V and J are TRBV12-3 or TRBV12-4 and TRBJ2-1; unclear D gene. The CDR3 loop spans 16 amino acids. V shed 3 bases and J shed 4 bases, with 16 bases lying between them. The CDR3 DNA follows: TGTGCCAGCAGTTTGATGGCAGGACCTACGTACAATGAGCAGTTCTTC. Amino acids: CASSLMAGPTYNEQFF.

This clonotype was seen only a few times. V is TRBV27 and J is TRBJ2-1; the D gene is possibly TRBD2 (5 bases). CDR3 length equals 16 residues. Germline V gene data show CDR1 as MNHEY and CDR2 as SMNVEV (reference sequence). Trimming stripped 1 base from V and 0 bases from J, with 10 bases between. CDR3 residues: CASSLFGESSYNEQFF. The CDR3 coding sequence is TGTGCCAGCAGTTTATTTGGGGAGAGCTCCTACAATGAGCAGTTCTTC.

The rearrangement uses TRBV12-3 or TRBV12-4 and TRBJ2-3; D may match TRBD1 or TRBD2 (7 bases each). CDR3 length: 18 amino acids. The ends were cut back, 1 base at V and 1 base at J, with 18 bases in the middle. The CDR3 loop is CASSLGSGGGLGTDTQYF. The CDR3 DNA is TGTGCCAGCAGTTTAGGATCAGGGGGGGGGCTGGGCACAGATACGCAGTATTTT.

The chain joins TRBV18 to TRBJ2-7; D is unresolved. Germline V lookup: CDR1 KGHSH, CDR2 LQKENI. The CDR3 loop spans 14 amino acids. V gave up 0 bases and J gave up 1 base, with 7 bases separating them. DNA of the CDR3: TGTGCCAGCTCACCACCGTATGGTTCCTACGAGCAGTACTTC. It translates to CASSPPYGSYEQYF.

The V gene is TRBV7-9, the J gene TRBJ2-7; no clear D gene. There are 8 residues in the CDR3. Germline values: CDR1 SEHNR, CDR2 FQNEAQ (reference sequence). CDR3 sequence: CAYYEQYF. DNA of the CDR3: TGTGCGTACTACGAGCAGTACTTC.

This clonotype was detected ten times or more. The J gene is TRBJ1-1, the V gene TRBV5-1; no reliable D call. The CDR3 covers 13 residues. Trimming left V 3 bases short and J 1 base short, with 7 bases between. In germline, CDR1 is SGHRS, CDR2 YFSETQ. CDR3 residues: CASSSQENTEAFF. CDR3 DNA sequence: TGCGCCAGCAGCTCTCAAGAGAACACTGAAGCTTTCTTT.

This clonotype was seen more than once but under ten times. The chain joins TRBV12-3 or TRBV12-4 to TRBJ1-1; tentatively, D is TRBD1 (5 bases). Trimming removed 4 bases from V and 1 base from J, with 10 bases in between. This CDR3 comprises 14 residues. CDR3 nucleotide sequence: TGTGCCAGCAGTTCACATGGGACGAACACTGAAGCTTTCTTT. This gives the protein CASSSHGTNTEAFF.

J is TRBJ1-1 and V is TRBV29-1; D possibly corresponds to TRBD1 (6 bases). Per germline, CDR1 SQVTM and CDR2 ANQGSEA. CDR3 length equals 14 residues. Trimming took off 4 bases at V and 0 bases at J, with 12 bases between the two ends. In DNA form, the CDR3 reads TGCAGCGTTGGGGGGGCAGCCATGAACACTGAAGCTTTCTTT. Protein: CSVGGAAMNTEAFF.

V is TRBV29-1 and J is TRBJ2-2, with D perhaps matching TRBD1 (6 bases). Deletions cut 6 bases from V and 0 bases from J, with 8 bases between. The CDR3 length is 13 residues. CDR1 is SQVTM, CDR2 ANQGSEA, per germline. The CDR3 DNA reads TGCAGCGTACGGACAGCGAACACCGGGGAGCTGTTTTTT. Translation gives CSVRTANTGELFF.

In this sample, this clonotype turned up a few times. V usage is TRBV6-1 and J usage is TRBJ2-1; TRBD2 matches at 10 bases. The germline V gene encodes CDR1 MNHNS and CDR2 SASEGT. Trimming at V came to 5 bases and at J to 8 bases, leaving 9 bases not matched to a gene. The CDR3 is 15 amino acids. CDR3 region: CASSTRTSGRDEQFF. For the CDR3, the DNA is TGTGCCAGCAGTACACGGACTAGCGGTAGGGATGAGCAGTTCTTC.

Many counts were recorded for this clonotype. The chain carries TRBV7-2 and TRBJ2-2; possible D gene TRBD2, 5 bases. Germline V lookup: CDR1 SGHTA, CDR2 FQGNSA. The CDR3 has 15 residues. Trimming removed 5 bases at V and 3 bases at J, with 13 bases between. The CDR3 DNA reads as TGTGCCAGCAGCCCGCTCCCGGGGTACACCGGGGAGCTGTTTTTT. As protein: CASSPLPGYTGELFF.

This chain connects TRBV7-7 to TRBJ2-7; TRBD1 agrees at 9 bases. The CDR3 is made up of 13 amino acids. Germline CDR1 reads SSHAT; CDR2 reads FNYEAQ (reference sequence). V was pared by 4 bases and J by 5 bases, with 3 bases of the junction left unmatched. This CDR3 is CASSSGTGNEQYF. The CDR3 region has the DNA TGTGCCAGCAGCTCCGGGACAGGGAACGAGCAGTACTTC.